This TCR beta chain was captured in a study of cytomegalovirus exposure and HLA in healthy donors. Worth noting for this clone: Its antigen is currently unknown.

The CDR3 loop spans 17 amino acids. Trimming cost V 7 bases and J 1 base, with 22 bases left between them. The germline V gene has CDR1 LNHDA and CDR2 SQIVND (reference sequence). Researchers ran the PCR with 60 Vbeta and 13 Jbeta primers. Only in-frame clones appear in the TCRdb table, and some are missing; sequencing was by immunoSEQ multiplex PCR. This sample has over 100,000 clones; around two thirds occur once, and the top ten carry less than 2.5%. Study observations and caveats: The study put 150 to 200 TCR beta chains on its list as cytomegalovirus-associated. There were reportedly fewer N-insertions in an Asian-associated ancestry cluster than the roughly 670-donor mean, in a later analysis.

The donors comprised healthy bone marrow donors. The rearrangement uses TRBV19 and TRBJ1-1; no reliable D call. Sequenced material: PBMCs. The source of this sequence is a woman in her forties in good health and CMV-seronegative. The CDR3 protein is CASNKYPPGERNTEAFF. In DNA form, the CDR3 reads TGTGCCAGTAATAAGTATCCCCCCGGGGAAAGGAACACTGAAGCTTTCTTT.